This passage covers 8 T cell receptor beta chains from one sample sequenced in a study of T cell responses to AZD1222 COVID-19 vaccine. Using immunoSEQ multiplex PCR, the repertoire was profiled, and TCRdb retains in-frame clones only, with some absent. Of approximately 180,000 clones in the sample, around 90% are singletons; the top ten hold 4% to 4.5%. The sample was peripheral blood, taken 28 days after the second dose of the MenACWY control vaccine. These receptors were obtained from an adult who received the MenACWY meningococcal vaccine as a control.

This clone appeared once. This chain uses TRBV5-4 with TRBJ2-7; 7 nucleotides agree with TRBD2. The V gene's germline CDR1 is SGHNT and CDR2 YYREEE (reference sequence). V was pared by 4 bases and J by 2 bases, with 12 bases of the junction left unmatched. This CDR3 contains 16 residues. CDR3 sequence (DNA): TGTGCCAGCAGCCCCGAGGGCGGGAGAGCACCCTACGAGCAGTACTTC. Amino acid sequence: CASSPEGGRAPYEQYF.

This clone was picked up one time. J is TRBJ1-2 and V is TRBV28, with D perhaps TRBD1 (6 bases). V was pared by 6 bases and J by 8 bases, with 13 bases between. From germline, CDR1 is MDHEN and CDR2 SYDVKM. This CDR3 region has 12 residues. CDR3 nucleotide sequence: TGTGCCAGCAGGCCGTTGGGGGGCGGCTACACCTTC. This sequence encodes CASRPLGGGYTF.

The chain uses TRBV6-5 and TRBJ1-2; D is uncertain. This CDR3 region has 13 residues. The germline gives CDR1 MNHEY, CDR2 SVGAGI. Trimming left V 0 bases short and J 8 bases short, with 10 bases between. The CDR3 sequence is CASSYSGRGGYTF. For the CDR3, the DNA is TGTGCCAGCAGTTACTCGGGCAGAGGGGGCTACACCTTC.

The chain joins TRBV7-2 to TRBJ1-1; D is ambiguous. The CDR3 has 14 amino acids. The germline V gene encodes CDR1 SGHTA and CDR2 FQGNSA. The V end was cut by 5 bases, the J end by 1 base, with 11 bases between. CDR3 in amino acids: CASSAMSGNTEAFF. The CDR3 nucleotides are TGTGCCAGCAGCGCTATGTCGGGGAACACTGAAGCTTTCTTT.

CDR3 DNA: TGTGCCAGTAGTCCAGGACAGGGGAGATACGAGCAGTACTTC. Translating gives CASSPGQGRYEQYF. The chain uses TRBV19 and TRBJ2-7, with 9 nucleotides matching TRBD1. The germline V gene has CDR1 LNHDA and CDR2 SQIVND (reference sequence). The J segment lost 4 bases and the V segment lost 5 bases, leaving 6 bases of the junction unmatched. This CDR3 contains 14 residues. Together with reference TRBV19 and TRBJ2-7, the CDR3 gives the full variable domain: DGGITQSPKYLFRKEGQNVTLSCEQNLNHDAMYWYRQDPGQGLRLIYYSQIVNDFQKGDIAEGYSVSREKKESFPLTVTSAQKNPTAFYLCASSPGQGRYEQYFGPGTRLTVT.

This clone was observed a few times. The V gene is TRBV27, the J gene TRBJ1-1; D is unclear. V was pared by 7 bases and J by 0 bases, with 15 bases between. CDR3 length: 15 residues. Germline V gene data show CDR1 as MNHEY and CDR2 as SMNVEV (reference sequence). The CDR3 region has the DNA TGTGCCAGCACCCCTTTTACTGGGGTGAACACTGAAGCTTTCTTT. Protein: CASTPFTGVNTEAFF.

The V and J genes are TRBV5-6 and TRBJ1-6, with D possibly TRBD1 on 6 matching bases. V was shortened by 0 bases and J by 0 bases, with 7 bases between the two germline ends. The germline V gene encodes CDR1 SGHDT and CDR2 YYEEEE. The CDR3 loop spans 16 amino acids. In nucleotides, the CDR3 is TGTGCCAGCAGCTTGGAGGGGGACTCCTATAATTCACCCCTCCACTTT. Translated, it gives CASSLEGDSYNSPLHF.

CDR3: CAWSVGTTLNTEAFF. The CDR3 DNA reads as TGTGCCTGGAGTGTAGGTACCACCTTGAACACTGAAGCTTTCTTT. The chain uses TRBV30 and TRBJ1-1; D not resolved. V was shortened by 0 bases and J by 0 bases, with 11 bases between the two germline ends. CDR1 and CDR2 from the germline V gene are GTSNPN and SVGIG (reference sequence). The CDR3 runs to 15 residues.